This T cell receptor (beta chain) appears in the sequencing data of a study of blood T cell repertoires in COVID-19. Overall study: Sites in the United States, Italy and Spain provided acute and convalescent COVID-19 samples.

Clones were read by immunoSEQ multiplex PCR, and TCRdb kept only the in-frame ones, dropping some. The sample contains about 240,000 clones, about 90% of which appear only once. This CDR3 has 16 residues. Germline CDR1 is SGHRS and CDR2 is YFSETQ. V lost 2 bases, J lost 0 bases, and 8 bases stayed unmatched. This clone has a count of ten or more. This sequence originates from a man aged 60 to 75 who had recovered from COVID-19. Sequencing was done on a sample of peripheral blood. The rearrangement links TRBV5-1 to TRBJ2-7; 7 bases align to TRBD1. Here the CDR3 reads CASSLDRQGTSYEQYF. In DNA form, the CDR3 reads TGCGCCAGCAGCTTAGATAGACAGGGAACCTCCTACGAGCAGTACTTC.